A selection of T cell receptor beta chains follows, all from one sample in a study of shared clonotypes between healthy human individuals. Clones were sequenced by immunoSEQ multiplex PCR, and TCRdb holds only the in-frame ones, with some missing. The sample holds around 2.1 million clones, 90% to 95% seen once. Sequenced material: naive CD8+ T cells from PBMCs. All receptors come from a man between 18 and 35 years old in good health. Some clones in this sample may be carry-over from other donors' samples. The CDR3 runs from the conserved cysteine through the conserved F or W. The D gene is left open where the match is weak. For some rows the clone size is stated as once, few or many, or as a class when expanded; others skip it.

len: 15
v_gene: TRBV7-3
d_gene: TRBD2
j_gene: TRBJ2-5
abundance: NA
CDR3aa: CASSLGAGGEETQYF
CDR3nt: TGTGCCAGCAGCTTAGGGGCGGGAGGTGAGGAGACCCAGTACTTC

len: 14
v_gene: TRBV6-6
d_gene: TRBD1
j_gene: TRBJ1-2
abundance: NA
CDR3aa: CASTRQGQNYGYTF
CDR3nt: TGTGCCAGCACCAGACAGGGGCAAAACTATGGCTACACCTTC

len: 16
v_gene: TRBV7-8
d_gene: NA
j_gene: TRBJ2-1
abundance: NA
CDR3aa: CASSLFSSSSYNEQFF
CDR3nt: TGTGCCAGCAGCTTATTTTCTAGCAGCTCCTACAATGAGCAGTTCTTC

len: 15
v_gene: TRBV5-5
d_gene: NA
j_gene: TRBJ2-1
abundance: NA
CDR3aa: CASSFEAISYNEQFF
CDR3nt: TGTGCCAGCAGCTTCGAAGCGATTTCCTACAATGAGCAGTTCTTC

len: 15
v_gene: TRBV7-2
d_gene: TRBD2
j_gene: TRBJ2-7
abundance: NA
CDR3aa: CASSWGLAGVDEQYF
CDR3nt: TGTGCCAGCAGCTGGGGACTAGCGGGAGTAGACGAGCAGTACTTC

len: 14
v_gene: TRBV27
d_gene: NA
j_gene: TRBJ1-2
abundance: NA
CDR3aa: CASSLRAGFYGYTF
CDR3nt: TGTGCCAGCAGTTTAAGGGCAGGGTTCTATGGCTACACCTTC

len: 16
v_gene: TRBV7-8
d_gene: TRBD2
j_gene: TRBJ2-1
abundance: NA
CDR3aa: CASSLKASGRGNEQFF
CDR3nt: TGTGCCAGCAGCTTAAAAGCTAGCGGGAGGGGGAATGAGCAGTTCTTC

len: 16
v_gene: TRBV4-1
d_gene: NA
j_gene: TRBJ1-5
abundance: NA
CDR3aa: CASSQVSPYSNQPQHF
CDR3nt: TGCGCCAGCAGCCAAGTCTCACCCTATAGCAATCAGCCCCAGCATTTT

len: 12
v_gene: TRBV4-2
d_gene: NA
j_gene: TRBJ2-7
abundance: NA
CDR3aa: CASSQQRSEQYF
CDR3nt: TGTGCCAGCAGCCAACAAAGAAGCGAGCAGTACTTC

len: 14
v_gene: TRBV4-3
d_gene: NA
j_gene: TRBJ1-4
abundance: NA
CDR3aa: CASSPLTSNEKLFF
CDR3nt: TGCGCCAGCAGCCCCCTGACTTCTAATGAAAAACTGTTTTTT

len: 15
v_gene: TRBV9
d_gene: TRBD1
j_gene: TRBJ2-7
abundance: NA
CDR3aa: CASSATGKYNYEQYF
CDR3nt: TGTGCCAGCAGCGCGACAGGGAAGTACAACTACGAGCAGTACTTC

len: 15
v_gene: TRBV7-6
d_gene: NA
j_gene: TRBJ1-1
abundance: NA
CDR3aa: CASSLGEGMDTEAFF
CDR3nt: TGTGCCAGCAGCTTAGGAGAGGGAATGGACACTGAAGCTTTCTTT

len: 16
v_gene: TRBV11-2
d_gene: NA
j_gene: TRBJ2-5
abundance: NA
CDR3aa: CASSTRRGGKGETQYF
CDR3nt: TGTGCCAGCAGCACCCGACGGGGCGGGAAGGGGGAGACCCAGTACTTC

len: 17
v_gene: TRBV4-3
d_gene: TRBD2
j_gene: TRBJ2-7
abundance: NA
CDR3aa: CASSPGTSGSETYEQYF
CDR3nt: TGCGCCAGCAGCCCCGGGACTAGCGGGAGCGAAACCTACGAGCAGTACTTC

len: 15
v_gene: TRBV29-1
d_gene: NA
j_gene: TRBJ2-5
abundance: NA
CDR3aa: CSVEEGPTWDTTQYF
CDR3nt: TGCAGCGTTGAAGAAGGGCCGACCTGGGATACGACCCAGTACTTC

len: 13
v_gene: TRBV7-2
d_gene: NA
j_gene: TRBJ2-1
abundance: NA
CDR3aa: CASSSKLFPEQFF
CDR3nt: TGTGCCAGCAGCTCAAAATTGTTCCCTGAGCAGTTCTTC

len: 17
v_gene: TRBV7-9
d_gene: TRBD2
j_gene: TRBJ2-1
abundance: NA
CDR3aa: CASSFPISGSSYNEQFF
CDR3nt: TGTGCCAGCAGCTTCCCGATCAGCGGGAGCTCCTACAATGAGCAGTTCTTC

len: 16
v_gene: TRBV9
d_gene: NA
j_gene: TRBJ2-5
abundance: NA
CDR3aa: CASSVGGGLPQETQYF
CDR3nt: TGTGCCAGCAGCGTAGGTGGGGGCCTGCCACAAGAGACCCAGTACTTC

len: 15
v_gene: TRBV6-1
d_gene: NA
j_gene: TRBJ2-3
abundance: NA
CDR3aa: CASSQVRGYTDTQYF
CDR3nt: TGTGCCAGCAGCCAGGTCCGGGGATACACAGATACGCAGTATTTT

len: 14
v_gene: TRBV19
d_gene: TRBD1
j_gene: TRBJ1-2
abundance: NA
CDR3aa: CASSIPSDRADYTF
CDR3nt: TGTGCCAGTAGTATACCCTCCGACAGGGCAGACTACACCTTC

len: 15
v_gene: TRBV19
d_gene: NA
j_gene: TRBJ2-2
abundance: NA
CDR3aa: CASSWPAEGTGELFF
CDR3nt: TGTGCCAGTAGTTGGCCGGCGGAGGGCACCGGGGAGCTGTTTTTT

len: 10
v_gene: TRBV25-1
d_gene: NA
j_gene: TRBJ2-3
abundance: NA
CDR3aa: CASTRDRVYF
CDR3nt: TGTGCCAGCACCAGGGATAGGGTGTATTTT

len: 13
v_gene: TRBV6-6
d_gene: NA
j_gene: TRBJ2-2
abundance: NA
CDR3aa: CASSYTGHGELFF
CDR3nt: TGTGCCAGCAGTTACACAGGCCACGGGGAGCTGTTTTTT

len: 14
v_gene: TRBV5-1
d_gene: NA
j_gene: TRBJ2-5
abundance: NA
CDR3aa: CASSIYRSEETQYF
CDR3nt: TGCGCCAGCAGCATTTACAGGTCCGAAGAGACCCAGTACTTC

len: 16
v_gene: TRBV7-2
d_gene: TRBD2
j_gene: TRBJ2-3
abundance: NA
CDR3aa: CASSLGAGMGTDTQYF
CDR3nt: TGTGCCAGCAGCTTAGGAGCGGGAATGGGAACAGATACGCAGTATTTT

len: 16
v_gene: TRBV4-1
d_gene: TRBD2
j_gene: TRBJ2-7
abundance: NA
CDR3aa: CASSQNSGWGAYEQYF
CDR3nt: TGCGCCAGCAGCCAAAATAGCGGGTGGGGGGCCTACGAGCAGTACTTC

len: 15
v_gene: TRBV7-8
d_gene: TRBD1
j_gene: TRBJ1-1
abundance: NA
CDR3aa: CASSPLQGARTEAFF
CDR3nt: TGTGCCAGCAGCCCGCTCCAGGGGGCGCGCACTGAAGCTTTCTTT

len: 15
v_gene: TRBV6-5
d_gene: NA
j_gene: TRBJ1-2
abundance: NA
CDR3aa: CASSPSDRTPYGYTF
CDR3nt: TGTGCCAGCAGTCCTTCCGACAGGACACCCTATGGCTACACCTTC

len: 18
v_gene: TRBV28
d_gene: TRBD2
j_gene: TRBJ2-1
abundance: once
CDR3aa: CASSLYGRTSGYYNEQFF
CDR3nt: TGTGCCAGCAGTTTATATGGGCGTACTAGCGGGTACTACAATGAGCAGTTCTTC

len: 15
v_gene: TRBV19
d_gene: TRBD2
j_gene: TRBJ2-7
abundance: NA
CDR3aa: CASSRSRTSFLEQYF
CDR3nt: TGTGCCAGTAGCCGGTCGAGGACTAGCTTTCTCGAGCAGTACTTC

len: 14
v_gene: TRBV7-2
d_gene: NA
j_gene: TRBJ2-7
abundance: once
CDR3aa: CASRVGDLHSEQYF
CDR3nt: TGTGCCAGCAGGGTAGGGGATCTCCACTCCGAGCAGTACTTC

len: 16
v_gene: TRBV9
d_gene: TRBD1
j_gene: TRBJ2-2
abundance: NA
CDR3aa: CASSVAIGGYTGELFF
CDR3nt: TGTGCCAGCAGCGTAGCTATAGGGGGCTACACCGGGGAGCTGTTTTTT

len: 13
v_gene: TRBV28
d_gene: NA
j_gene: TRBJ2-1
abundance: NA
CDR3aa: CASSFSFRNEQFF
CDR3nt: TGTGCCAGCAGTTTCTCCTTCAGGAATGAGCAGTTCTTC

len: 15
v_gene: TRBV14
d_gene: NA
j_gene: TRBJ1-5
abundance: NA
CDR3aa: CASSQGIGVDQPQHF
CDR3nt: TGTGCCAGCAGCCAAGGAATCGGGGTGGATCAGCCCCAGCATTTT

len: 15
v_gene: TRBV7-2
d_gene: NA
j_gene: TRBJ2-7
abundance: once
CDR3aa: CASSVRDLAGDEQYF
CDR3nt: TGTGCCAGCAGCGTCCGGGACCTGGCGGGCGACGAGCAGTACTTC

len: 13
v_gene: TRBV4-3
d_gene: NA
j_gene: TRBJ2-5
abundance: NA
CDR3aa: CASSQGSLGTQYF
CDR3nt: TGCGCCAGCAGCCAAGGATCCCTCGGAACCCAGTACTTC

len: 12
v_gene: TRBV9
d_gene: NA
j_gene: TRBJ2-1
abundance: NA
CDR3aa: CASSEAGNEQFF
CDR3nt: TGTGCCAGCAGCGAGGCCGGCAATGAGCAGTTCTTC

len: 14
v_gene: TRBV2
d_gene: NA
j_gene: TRBJ1-2
abundance: once
CDR3aa: CASSDGGAGYGYTF
CDR3nt: TGTGCCAGCAGTGATGGGGGGGCCGGGTATGGCTACACCTTC

len: 15
v_gene: TRBV4-2
d_gene: NA
j_gene: TRBJ2-7
abundance: NA
CDR3aa: CASSQETSLSYEQYF
CDR3nt: TGTGCCAGCAGCCAAGAAACTAGTCTCTCCTACGAGCAGTACTTC

len: 16
v_gene: TRBV28
d_gene: NA
j_gene: TRBJ2-6
abundance: NA
CDR3aa: CASSSFTVSGANVLTF
CDR3nt: TGTGCCAGCAGCTCTTTCACAGTCTCTGGGGCCAACGTCCTGACTTTC

len: 15
v_gene: TRBV29-1
d_gene: NA
j_gene: TRBJ2-5
abundance: NA
CDR3aa: CSVDTGLVRKETQYF
CDR3nt: TGCAGCGTTGATACCGGGCTCGTAAGAAAAGAGACCCAGTACTTC

len: 18
v_gene: TRBV4-2
d_gene: NA
j_gene: TRBJ1-4
abundance: NA
CDR3aa: CASSQERPGARGDEKLFF
CDR3nt: TGTGCCAGCAGCCAAGAAAGACCCGGGGCCAGGGGTGATGAAAAACTGTTTTTT

len: 13
v_gene: TRBV4-1
d_gene: NA
j_gene: TRBJ2-2
abundance: NA
CDR3aa: CASSQVGYGELFF
CDR3nt: TGCGCCAGCAGCCAAGTGGGGTATGGGGAGCTGTTTTTT

len: 12
v_gene: TRBV29-1
d_gene: NA
j_gene: TRBJ1-3
abundance: NA
CDR3aa: CSVRTSGNTIYF
CDR3nt: TGCAGCGTAAGGACCTCTGGAAACACCATATATTTT

len: 15
v_gene: TRBV2
d_gene: NA
j_gene: TRBJ2-2
abundance: NA
CDR3aa: CASRPRNANTGELFF
CDR3nt: TGTGCCAGCAGACCTCGTAACGCGAACACCGGGGAGCTGTTTTTT